This entry lists 13 T cell receptor beta chains sequenced from one sample in a study of cytomegalovirus exposure and HLA in healthy donors. Primers included in the PCR were 60 Vbeta and 13 Jbeta primers. TCRdb keeps only in-frame clones here, not all; method: immunoSEQ multiplex PCR. In the table there are 110,000 or so clones, around 77% of which are singletons. Specimen: PBMCs. Source of these receptors: a woman aged 30 to 39 in good health and CMV-seropositive.

As to this clone: The DNA is left out, because the CDR3 cannot be placed on it with certainty; the CDR3 is given as TCRdb lists it. The chain recombines TRBV6-1 with TRBJ2-7; the table's D call of TRBD1 was not tested on the DNA. Germline loops: CDR1 MNHNS, CDR2 SASEGT. Ends included, the CDR3 has 15 residues. CDR3: CASSEVRARGDEQYF.

This sequence joins TRBV11-2 and TRBJ2-7; 8 bases align to TRBD1. Per the germline V gene, CDR1 is SGHAT and CDR2 is FQNNGV. This CDR3 is 14 amino acids long. The ends lost 5 bases at V and 2 bases at J; junction bases unmatched: 5. The CDR3 here is CASSVDRGPYEQYF. The CDR3 DNA reads TGTGCCAGCAGCGTCGACAGGGGACCCTACGAGCAGTACTTC.

This chain connects TRBV29-1 to TRBJ1-2; TRBD1 is a possible D gene (6 bases). CDR1 is SQVTM, CDR2 ANQGSEA, per germline. V lost 8 bases and J lost 5, with 9 bases in between. The CDR3 length is 10 residues. CDR3 loop: CSPDRYGYTF. CDR3 sequence (DNA): TGCAGCCCGGACAGATATGGCTACACCTTC.

The chain employs TRBV5-1 and TRBJ1-2; the D gene is possibly TRBD1 (6 bases). Germline V gene lookup returns CDR1 SGHRS and CDR2 YFSETQ. V was trimmed by 4 bases and J by 1 base, leaving 14 bases between them. The CDR3 length is 15 residues. The CDR3 region is CASSLRTADNYGYTF. The DNA of the CDR3 is TGCGCCAGCAGCCTTAGGACAGCGGATAACTATGGCTACACCTTC.

The chain employs TRBV2 and TRBJ2-1; the match to TRBD2 covers 9 bases. The CDR3 is 15 amino acids. In germline, CDR1 is SNHLY, CDR2 FYNNEI. The trim removed 4 bases at V and 2 bases at J, leaving 3 bases unmatched. The CDR3 DNA reads as TGTGCCAGCAGTGCGCGGGAGGGAGCCTACAATGAGCAGTTCTTC. It yields the protein CASSAREGAYNEQFF.

The table lists this clone with a count of one. Here the CDR3 reads CASNPGREFVGELFF. The CDR3 coding sequence is TGTGCCAGCAATCCTGGGAGGGAATTTGTCGGGGAGCTGTTTTTT. The V call is TRBV9, the J call TRBJ2-2; 7 bases align to TRBD2. CDR3 length equals 15 residues. Per germline, CDR1 SGDLS and CDR2 YYNGEE. The J segment lost 7 bases and the V segment lost 6 bases, leaving 12 bases of the junction unmatched.

Note on this clone: This same CDR3 is encoded by further DNA sequences in the sample. V is TRBV19 and J is TRBJ1-1; D uncertain. The CDR3 extends over 14 amino acids. Trimming shortened V by 2 bases and J by 1 base, and 8 bases separated the two germline ends. Germline V CDR1 and CDR2: LNHDA, SQIVND (reference sequence). CDR3 sequence (DNA): TGTGCCAGTAGTATAACGGGTCCGAACACTGAAGCTTTCTTT. It specifies CASSITGPNTEAFF.

This clone was observed once. V gene TRBV18 combines with J gene TRBJ2-5, with D maybe TRBD2 (6 bases). There are 15 residues in the CDR3. Trimming removed 1 base from V and 5 bases from J, with 14 bases in between. In germline, CDR1 is KGHSH, CDR2 LQKENI. The CDR3 DNA reads TGTGCCAGCTCACCACGACAAGGACGGGGGGAGACCCAGTACTTC. It codes for CASSPRQGRGETQYF.

The chain employs TRBV7-2 and TRBJ2-5, with TRBD2 matching over 12 bases. CDR3 length: 18 amino acids. Germline-derived CDR1 and CDR2 are SGHTA and FQGNSA. V lost 5 bases and J lost 4; bases outside the gene matches: 14. The CDR3: CASSNPGLAGSWGETQYF. The DNA for the CDR3 is TGTGCCAGCAGCAACCCGGGACTAGCGGGCTCCTGGGGAGAGACCCAGTACTTC.

This chain connects TRBV14 to TRBJ2-1; D might be TRBD1 (5 bases). Trimming pared 0 bases from V and 9 bases from J, leaving 18 bases between. Germline V gives CDR1 SGHDN, CDR2 FVKESK. The CDR3 is 16 amino acids. CDR3 DNA sequence: TGTGCCAGCAGCCAAGACAGGACACGGTATTCGGCTGAGCAGTTCTTC. Protein product: CASSQDRTRYSAEQFF. Full variable domain (rest looked up from reference TRBV14 and TRBJ2-1): EAGVTQFPSHSVIEKGQTVTLRCDPISGHDNLYWYRRVMGKEIKFLLHFVKESKQDESGMPNNRFLAERTGGTYSTLKVQPAELEDSGVYFCASSQDRTRYSAEQFFGPGTRLTVL.

This chain joins TRBV4-1 and TRBJ1-2; 7 positions agree with TRBD1. The trim removed 0 bases at V and 1 base at J, leaving 11 bases unmatched. The CDR3 contains 18 residues. Per the germline V gene, CDR1 is MGHRA and CDR2 is YSYEKL. CDR3 coding DNA: TGCGCCAGCAGCCAAGATTTGACCCTCGGACAGGTTAACTATGGCTACACCTTC. The encoded protein is CASSQDLTLGQVNYGYTF.

This clone was observed once. This chain links TRBV6-1 with TRBJ2-3, with 11 bases identical to TRBD1. The germline V gene encodes CDR1 MNHNS and CDR2 SASEGT. The CDR3 has 17 residues. J was trimmed by 3 bases and V by 5 bases; bases with no gene match: 10. The CDR3: CASSQGTGGPGTDTQYF. CDR3 in DNA: TGTGCCAGCAGTCAAGGGACAGGGGGGCCTGGAACAGATACGCAGTATTTT.

The V and J genes are TRBV7-3 and TRBJ2-6; D not certain. This CDR3 region has 14 residues. Between the trimmed V and J ends, which lost 5 bases and 0 bases, there was a span of 5 bases. Looked up from germline, CDR1 is SGHTA and CDR2 is FQGTGA. The chain's CDR3 is CASSRGSGANVLTF. CDR3 nucleotide sequence: TGTGCCAGCAGCCGCGGCTCTGGGGCCAACGTCCTGACTTTC.